Following are 3 T cell receptor beta chains from one sample sequenced in a study of blood T cell repertoires in COVID-19. Sequencing was performed with immunoSEQ multiplex PCR; in TCRdb, only in-frame clones are kept and a portion is missing. Among some 390,000 clones listed, 85% to 90% were seen once. Sequencing used peripheral blood. Receptor source: a human donor in a cohort sampled during active COVID-19.

V is TRBV3-1 (or the pseudogene TRBV3-2) and J is TRBJ2-4; D not resolved. Trimming pared 3 bases from V and 0 bases from J, leaving 9 bases between. Germline V gene data show CDR1 as LGHDT and CDR2 as YNNKEL (reference sequence). The CDR3 length is 15 residues. The CDR3 is CASSQGLPAKNIQYF. CDR3 sequence (DNA): TGTGCCAGCAGCCAGGGCCTCCCAGCCAAAAACATTCAGTACTTC.

This chain uses TRBV12-3 or TRBV12-4 with TRBJ1-1, with 8 bases lining up with TRBD1. The CDR3 totals 13 residues. J was trimmed by 4 bases and V by 5 bases; bases with no gene match: 3. CDR3 amino acids: CASSRQGFTEAFF. CDR3 DNA: TGTGCCAGCAGTCGACAGGGGTTCACTGAAGCTTTCTTT.

This clone has just one count. The chain has TRBV4-2 and TRBJ1-3; 9 bases align to TRBD1. This CDR3 contains 17 residues. Germline V lookup: CDR1 LGHNA, CDR2 YNFKEQ. V was pared by 6 bases and J by 4 bases, with 13 bases of the junction left unmatched. CDR3: CASSRGGGQGTGNTIYF. The CDR3 nucleotides read TGTGCCAGCAGTCGTGGTGGCGGACAGGGGACAGGAAACACCATATATTTT.